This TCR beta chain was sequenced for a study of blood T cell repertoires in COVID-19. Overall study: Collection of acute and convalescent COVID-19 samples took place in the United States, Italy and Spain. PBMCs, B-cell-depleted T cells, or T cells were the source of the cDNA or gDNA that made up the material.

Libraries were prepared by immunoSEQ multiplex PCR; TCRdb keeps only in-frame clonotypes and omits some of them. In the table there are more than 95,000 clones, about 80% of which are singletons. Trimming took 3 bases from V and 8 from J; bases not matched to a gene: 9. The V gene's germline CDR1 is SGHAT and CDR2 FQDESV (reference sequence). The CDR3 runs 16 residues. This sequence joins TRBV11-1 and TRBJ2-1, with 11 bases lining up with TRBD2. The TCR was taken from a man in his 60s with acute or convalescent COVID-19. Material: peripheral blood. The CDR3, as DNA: TGTGCCAGCAGCTTTAGCGGGAGGGCCGCGGTAGATGAGCAGTTCTTC. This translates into CASSFSGRAAVDEQFF.